The clone carrying this T cell receptor beta chain was seen only a few times. Its target is not known. Reverse transcribed after extraction, RNA yielded cDNA as the sequencing template. Data came from immunoSEQ multiplex PCR; TCRdb stores just in-frame clones and leaves some out. Of some 220,000 clones detected, 50% to 60% appear once; the ten largest clones hold roughly 1.5%. The ends were cut back, 1 base at V and 7 bases at J, with 8 bases in the middle. Germline assignment: CDR1 LNHNV and CDR2 YYDKDF (reference sequence). The CDR3 loop spans 14 amino acids. This sample's treatment: oral pan-JAK inhibitor, 5-10 mg twice daily. PBMCs yielded sorted CD4+ and CD8+ T cells. This entry is derived from a study of CD8+ T cells in alopecia areata. Study-level points and caveats: Lesional scalp, notably in alopecia totalis/universalis, had clonality above that of normal scalp.

This sample comprised CD4+ T cells sorted from blood, obtained at week 4, from a patient treated with tofacitinib. The receptor was derived from a human donor with alopecia areata. The V and J genes are TRBV15 and TRBJ1-6, with D perhaps matching TRBD1 (6 bases). In DNA form, the CDR3 reads TGTGCCACCAGCAGAGCAGGGGACAATTCACCCCTCCACTTT. Its protein product is CATSRAGDNSPLHF.